The 15 T cell receptor beta chains presented below share a single source sample, sequenced in a study of T cell repertoires in cytomegalovirus infection. From the reads, TCRdb called clonotypes with MiXCR, one entry per CDR3 protein. The profile covers some 600,000 distinct CDR3 sequences, with roughly a quarter appearing a single time and around 8% taken by the ten largest. Sequenced: CD8+ T cells from PBMCs. These receptors originate from a human donor in good health (CMV status not recorded). Some clones in this sample may be carry-over from other donors' samples.

The table lists this clonotype with a few counts. The rearrangement links TRBV10-3 to TRBJ1-1; no reliable D call. Germline CDR1 reads ENHRY; CDR2 reads SYGVKD. The CDR3 runs 10 residues. V shed 8 bases and J shed 8 bases, with 9 bases lying between them. CDR3 DNA sequence: TGTGCCATCGGGGATCGGGAAGCTTTCTTT. This codes for CAIGDREAFF.

This clonotype was seen ten or more times. The chain couples TRBV25-1 to TRBJ2-5; D possibly corresponds to TRBD1 (6 bases). The CDR3 contains 15 residues. Per germline, CDR1 MGHDK and CDR2 SYGVNS. V dropped 3 bases and J dropped 9 bases, with 20 bases sitting between them. The CDR3 spells CASSDNQGRRVPQYF. CDR3 DNA sequence: TGTGCCAGCAGTGATAATCAGGGGCGCAGGGTGCCCCAGTACTTC.

The rearrangement uses TRBV6-5 and TRBJ2-3; TRBD2 agrees at 7 bases. The length of the CDR3 is 14 residues. Germline CDR1 is MNHEY and CDR2 is SVGAGI. V dropped 7 bases and J dropped 2; count of bases not matched to a gene: 6. This CDR3 reads CASIKRGLTDTQYF. As DNA, the CDR3 is TGTGCCAGCATTAAGCGGGGTCTCACAGATACGCAGTATTTT.

The chain carries TRBV10-3 and TRBJ1-1; D ambiguous. Germline CDR1 ENHRY, CDR2 SYGVKD. The CDR3 runs to 11 residues. Trimming removed 3 bases from V and 7 bases from J, with 6 bases in between. CDR3: CAISDGIEAFF. DNA for the CDR3: TGTGCCATCAGTGATGGGATTGAAGCTTTCTTT.

The sample holds many counts of this clonotype. A junction end diverges from the germline sequence, so it may reflect a read error. This CDR3 reads CASSLKGNF. As DNA, the CDR3 is TGTGCCAGCAGCTTAAAGGGGAACTTC. This chain connects TRBV7-8 to TRBJ2-5; TRBD1 might be the D (5 bases). The V gene's germline CDR1 is SGHVS and CDR2 FQNEAQ. The CDR3 runs to 9 residues.

As for this clonotype: The junction departs from the called germline gene at one end, perhaps through a read error. The V call is TRBV7-6, the J call TRBJ1-5, with a tentative D call TRBD1 (6 bases). From germline, CDR1 is SGHVS and CDR2 FNYEAQ. This CDR3 spans 14 amino acids. The CDR3 protein is CANSPRGGNQPQHF. As DNA, the CDR3 is TGTGCCAACAGCCCCAGGGGAGGCAATCAGCCCCAGCATTTT.

The chain carries TRBV15 and TRBJ2-7; TRBD1 agrees at 10 bases. Germline-derived CDR1 and CDR2 are LNHNV and YYDKDF (reference sequence). J was trimmed by 4 bases and V by 5 bases; bases with no gene match: 5. The CDR3 has 14 residues. The CDR3 sequence is CATSPRDRGYEQYF. DNA for the CDR3: TGTGCCACCAGCCCCCGGGACAGGGGTTACGAGCAGTACTTC.

The chain carries TRBV20-1 and TRBJ1-2; TRBD1 agrees at 7 bases. The CDR3 runs 16 residues. The trim removed 5 bases at V and 0 bases at J, leaving 12 bases unmatched. CDR1 is DFQATT and CDR2 is SNEGSKA in the germline V gene (reference sequence). The CDR3: CSAVRQGLLANYGYTF. Written as DNA, the CDR3 is TGCAGTGCTGTTAGACAGGGCCTCTTAGCTAACTATGGCTACACCTTC.

In this sample, this clonotype turned up many times. This chain joins TRBV6-1 and TRBJ1-5, with D unclear. Germline V gene sequence: CDR1 MNHNS, CDR2 SASEGT. V shed 7 bases and J shed 0 bases, with 13 bases lying between them. The CDR3 contains 15 residues. The CDR3, as DNA: TGTGCCAGCACCATTAGTGACAATAGCAATCAGCCCCAGCATTTT. It yields the protein CASTISDNSNQPQHF.

This clonotype was seen more than once but under ten times. The rearrangement uses TRBV10-3 and TRBJ2-1; D not certain. Trimming left V 2 bases short and J 8 bases short, with 10 bases between. Germline CDR1 ENHRY, CDR2 SYGVKD. The CDR3 consists of 13 residues. The CDR3 region has the DNA TGTGCCATCAGTGAGGGGCCTCCCGATGAGCAGTTCTTC. The encoded protein is CAISEGPPDEQFF.

In regard to this clonotype: A much larger clone is a single base away; this may be a read error. V is TRBV7-4 and J is TRBJ1-2; D possibly corresponds to TRBD1 (6 bases). The CDR3 length is 14 residues. V shed 3 bases and J shed 6 bases, with 14 bases lying between them. Germline CDR1 SGHVT, CDR2 SQSDAQ. The CDR3 nucleotides are TGTGCCAGCAGCTTCGACAGGCTGAACCATGGCTACACCTTC. Protein product: CASSFDRLNHGYTF.

The J gene is TRBJ1-6, the V gene TRBV6-1; TRBD1 matches at 7 bases. Germline CDR1 MNHNS, CDR2 SASEGT. Trimming took 6 bases from V and 5 from J; bases not matched to a gene: 7. This CDR3 contains 15 residues. CDR3 protein: CASRTGEYDNSPLHF. CDR3 nucleotides: TGTGCCAGCAGAACAGGGGAATATGATAATTCACCCCTCCACTTT.

Ten or more counts support this clonotype. The chain uses TRBV7-2 and TRBJ2-4; D tentatively reads TRBD1 or TRBD2 (5 bases each). Per the germline V gene, CDR1 is SGHTA and CDR2 is FQGNSA. This CDR3 is 15 amino acids long. V lost 1 base and J 6 bases, leaving 13 bases between the germline ends. The CDR3 DNA reads as TGTGCCAGCAGCTTAGAGGACGGGGCGGGAAACATTCAGTACTTC. Translating gives CASSLEDGAGNIQYF.

This chain links TRBV25-1 with TRBJ1-2; 7 positions agree with TRBD1. Germline CDR1 is MGHDK and CDR2 is SYGVNS. Trimming at V came to 2 bases and at J to 7 bases, leaving 4 bases not matched to a gene. The CDR3 extends over 13 amino acids. CDR3 sequence: CASSEGTESGYTF. The CDR3 nucleotides read TGTGCCAGCAGTGAAGGGACAGAGAGTGGCTACACCTTC.

V is TRBV7-8 and J is TRBJ2-7, with 7 nucleotides matching TRBD1. Germline assignment: CDR1 SGHVS and CDR2 FQNEAQ. CDR3 length: 17 residues. The junction had 14 bases not matched to a gene; V was cut back by 1 base and J by 5 bases. The CDR3 region is CASSLVNPGHRGDEQYV. The CDR3, as DNA: TGTGCCAGCAGCTTAGTTAACCCGGGGCACAGGGGAGACGAGCAGTACGTC.